Sequencing of this T cell receptor beta chain was carried out in a study of vaccination effects on CD4 cells after COVID-19. About the study: Of the BNT162b2 and mRNA-1273 vaccines, participants received two doses of one or the other.

Whole-study findings and limits: Researchers report that only 1 of 255 vaccine-induced clones in healthy vaccinees cross-reacted with common cold coronaviruses.

With the ViraFEST assay, the study expanded antigen-specific CD4+ T cells using viral peptide pools, then sequenced them. CD4+ T cell isolation took place after approximately 11 days of culture. Each well held two million PBMC cultured with roughly 10 ug/ml peptides and roughly 9 IU/ml IL-2. Days 3 and 7 were when half the medium was replaced with IL-2 medium. Measured with immunoSEQ multiplex PCR; TCRdb has only the in-frame clones, and not every one. The sample consists of some 79,000 clones, roughly four fifths of them appearing once. Concerning this clone itself: What it binds is unknown.

This specimen consisted of CD4+ T cells from PBMCs cultured with HCoV-229E spike peptides, obtained before COVID-19 vaccination. The receptor comes from a human donor who received a COVID-19 vaccine.

The CDR3 DNA is TGTGCCAGCAGCTGGACAGACACCGGGGAGCTGTTTTTT. Translating it yields CASSWTDTGELFF. The V gene is TRBV11-3, the J gene TRBJ2-2, with D perhaps TRBD1 (6 bases). Trimming cost V 4 bases and J 3 bases, with 6 bases left between them. The length of the CDR3 is 13 residues. Looked up from germline, CDR1 is SGHNT and CDR2 is YENEEA.